These T cell receptor beta chains were read from a single sample in a study of control samples from healthy donors and cancer patients. TCRdb keeps only in-frame clones here, not all; method: immunoSEQ multiplex PCR. The sample carries around 96,000 clones, more than 80% recorded once. Sample: blood. These receptor sequences come from a man aged 18 to 30 in good health. Each CDR3 is given without its conserved first and last residue.

j_gene | v_gene | CDR3aa
TRBJ2-5 | TRBV29-1 | SVEGTGFETQY
TRBJ1-5 | TRBV27 | ASSAGYSNQPQH
TRBJ2-7 | TRBV19 | ASSPAGIGTSYEQY
TRBJ1-3 | TRBV9 | ASSAQSGFSGNTIY
TRBJ1-1 | TRBV27 | ASSPTDSPEAF
TRBJ1-2 | TRBV20-1 | SASVDTNYGYT
TRBJ1-5 | TRBV7-2 | ASSSTGAALNQPQH
TRBJ1-2 | TRBV27 | ASSSSPVRGYT
TRBJ1-2 | TRBV12-3/TRBV12-4 | ASSLEQGTGYT
TRBJ2-1 | TRBV2 | ASSWSREQF
TRBJ2-1 | TRBV29-1 | SVESDSYNEQF
TRBJ1-6 | TRBV4-3 | ASSAYNSPLH
TRBJ2-2 | TRBV10-3 | AISDRRGNTGELF
TRBJ1-1 | TRBV2 | ASSDPTGTGEAF
TRBJ2-2 | TRBV18 | ASSPYRVGATGELF
TRBJ1-3 | TRBV19 | ASSIAGLSGNTIY
TRBJ2-7 | TRBV5-6 | ASSLGPGTASYEQY
TRBJ1-1 | TRBV27 | ASSLIQTGARSGAEAF
TRBJ1-1 | TRBV5-1 | ASSVGQGLEAF
TRBJ2-2 | TRBV3-1/TRBV3-2 | ASSQRDSANTGELF
TRBJ2-7 | TRBV5-1 | ASRVGTSGIYEQY
TRBJ2-3 | TRBV6-5 | ASSYSLAIADTQY
TRBJ2-2 | TRBV6-5 | ASRKNTGELF
TRBJ2-7 | TRBV28 | ASSTPRAEQY